This T cell receptor beta chain came from a study of response to subunit inactivated influenza vaccine. Germline CDR1 and CDR2: SGHTA and FQGNSA. CDR3 length equals 14 residues. V was shortened by 2 bases and J by 6 bases, with 14 bases between the two germline ends. Each CDR3 protein gets one entry after TCRdb re-called the RT-PCR reads with MiXCR. The sample records about 650,000 distinct CDR3 sequences, 11% to 15% being singletons. This clonotype has only a few counts. The gene calls are TRBV7-2 and TRBJ2-7; no definite D call. The material sequenced was PBMCs from blood, taken around 14 days before vaccination. The sequence was obtained from a man aged 45-60 years who received an inactivated influenza vaccine. DNA of the CDR3: TGTGCCAGCAGCTTATGGGCCTTGGCAGGCGAGCAGTACTTC. Amino acids: CASSLWALAGEQYF. The whole variable domain, remainder taken from reference TRBV7-2 and TRBJ2-7, is GAGVSQSPSNKVTEKGKDVELRCDPISGHTALYWYRQSLGQGLEFLIYFQGNSAPDKSGLPSDRFSAERTGGSVSTLTIQRTQQEDSAVYLCASSLWALAGEQYFGPGTRLTVT.